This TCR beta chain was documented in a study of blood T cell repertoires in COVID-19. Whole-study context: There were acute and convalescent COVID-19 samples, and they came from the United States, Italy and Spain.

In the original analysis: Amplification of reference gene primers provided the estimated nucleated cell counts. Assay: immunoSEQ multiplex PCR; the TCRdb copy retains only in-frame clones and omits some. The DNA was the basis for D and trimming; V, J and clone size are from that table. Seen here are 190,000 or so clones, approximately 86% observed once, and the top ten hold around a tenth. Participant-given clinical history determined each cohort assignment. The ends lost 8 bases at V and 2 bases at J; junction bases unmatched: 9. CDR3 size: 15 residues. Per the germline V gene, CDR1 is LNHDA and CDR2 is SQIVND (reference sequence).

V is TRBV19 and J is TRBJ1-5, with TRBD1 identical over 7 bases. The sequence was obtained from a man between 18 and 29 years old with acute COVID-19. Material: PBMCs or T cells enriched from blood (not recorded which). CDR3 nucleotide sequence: TGTGCCAGTTCAGGGGGATCGGGTGGCAATCAGCCCCAGCATTTT. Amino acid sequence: CASSGGSGGNQPQHF.